The sequence of this T cell receptor beta chain was determined in a study of blood T cells in healthy people across ages. This clonotype was seen many times. The antigen is undetermined. CDR3 length: 14 amino acids. Germline V gene data show CDR1 as SQVTM and CDR2 as ANQGSEA. V lost 4 bases to trimming and J lost 1 base, with 14 bases between them. Total RNA was isolated from each sample in quantities of at least 5 micrograms. Overall study results and limits: TCR beta diversity was tightly associated with the proportion of naive T cells. Both higher diversity and more naive CD4+ cells marked long-lived donors when set against aged donors.

Through a sample-barcoded 5' primer and a J-beta primer mix, a second PCR was run for roughly 6 to 11 cycles. TCRdb reprocessed the 5' RACE reads via MiXCR and lists one record per CDR3 protein. In the table there are some 1.4 million distinct CDR3 sequences, 42% of which are singletons. This chain joins TRBV29-1 and TRBJ2-7; D is unresolved. The receptor comes from a young woman in good health. The sequenced material came from blood. The CDR3 DNA sequence: TGCAGCGTTGCTAAGGCCCTAATATCCTACGAGCAGTACTTC. Its translation is CSVAKALISYEQYF.